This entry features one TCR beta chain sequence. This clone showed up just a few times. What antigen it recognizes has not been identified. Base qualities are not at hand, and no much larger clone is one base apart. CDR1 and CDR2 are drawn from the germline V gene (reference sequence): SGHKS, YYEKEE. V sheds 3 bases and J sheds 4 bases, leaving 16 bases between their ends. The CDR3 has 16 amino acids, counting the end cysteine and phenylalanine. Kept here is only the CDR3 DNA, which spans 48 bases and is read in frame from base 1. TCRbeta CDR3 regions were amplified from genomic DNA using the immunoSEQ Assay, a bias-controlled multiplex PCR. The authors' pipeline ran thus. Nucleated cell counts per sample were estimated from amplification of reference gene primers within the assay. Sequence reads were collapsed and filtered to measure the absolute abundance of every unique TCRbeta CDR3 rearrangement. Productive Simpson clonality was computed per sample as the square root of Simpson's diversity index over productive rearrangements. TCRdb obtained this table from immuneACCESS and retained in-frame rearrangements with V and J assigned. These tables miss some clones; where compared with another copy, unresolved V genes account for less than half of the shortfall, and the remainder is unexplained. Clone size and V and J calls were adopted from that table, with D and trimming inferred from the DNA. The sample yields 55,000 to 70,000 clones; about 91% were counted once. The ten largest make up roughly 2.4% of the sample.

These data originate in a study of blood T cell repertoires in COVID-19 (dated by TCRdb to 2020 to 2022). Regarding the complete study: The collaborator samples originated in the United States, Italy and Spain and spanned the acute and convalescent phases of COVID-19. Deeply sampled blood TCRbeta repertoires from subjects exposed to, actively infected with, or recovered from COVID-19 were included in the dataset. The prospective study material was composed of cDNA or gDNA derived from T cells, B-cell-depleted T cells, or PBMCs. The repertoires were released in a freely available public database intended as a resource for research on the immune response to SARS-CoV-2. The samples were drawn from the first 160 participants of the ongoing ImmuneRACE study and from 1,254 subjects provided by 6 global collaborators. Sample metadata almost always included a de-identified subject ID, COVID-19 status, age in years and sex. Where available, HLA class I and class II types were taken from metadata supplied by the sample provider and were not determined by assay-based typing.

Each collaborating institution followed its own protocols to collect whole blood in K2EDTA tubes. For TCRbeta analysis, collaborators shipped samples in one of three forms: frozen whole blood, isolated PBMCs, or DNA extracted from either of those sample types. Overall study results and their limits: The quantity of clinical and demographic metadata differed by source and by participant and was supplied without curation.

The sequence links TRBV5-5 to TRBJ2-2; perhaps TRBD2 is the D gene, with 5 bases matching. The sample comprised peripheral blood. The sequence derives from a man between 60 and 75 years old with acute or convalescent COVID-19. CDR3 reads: CASSSAPSAGTGELFF. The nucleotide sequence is TGTGCCAGCAGCTCCGCTCCTTCTGCGGGCACCGGGGAGCTGTTTTTT.